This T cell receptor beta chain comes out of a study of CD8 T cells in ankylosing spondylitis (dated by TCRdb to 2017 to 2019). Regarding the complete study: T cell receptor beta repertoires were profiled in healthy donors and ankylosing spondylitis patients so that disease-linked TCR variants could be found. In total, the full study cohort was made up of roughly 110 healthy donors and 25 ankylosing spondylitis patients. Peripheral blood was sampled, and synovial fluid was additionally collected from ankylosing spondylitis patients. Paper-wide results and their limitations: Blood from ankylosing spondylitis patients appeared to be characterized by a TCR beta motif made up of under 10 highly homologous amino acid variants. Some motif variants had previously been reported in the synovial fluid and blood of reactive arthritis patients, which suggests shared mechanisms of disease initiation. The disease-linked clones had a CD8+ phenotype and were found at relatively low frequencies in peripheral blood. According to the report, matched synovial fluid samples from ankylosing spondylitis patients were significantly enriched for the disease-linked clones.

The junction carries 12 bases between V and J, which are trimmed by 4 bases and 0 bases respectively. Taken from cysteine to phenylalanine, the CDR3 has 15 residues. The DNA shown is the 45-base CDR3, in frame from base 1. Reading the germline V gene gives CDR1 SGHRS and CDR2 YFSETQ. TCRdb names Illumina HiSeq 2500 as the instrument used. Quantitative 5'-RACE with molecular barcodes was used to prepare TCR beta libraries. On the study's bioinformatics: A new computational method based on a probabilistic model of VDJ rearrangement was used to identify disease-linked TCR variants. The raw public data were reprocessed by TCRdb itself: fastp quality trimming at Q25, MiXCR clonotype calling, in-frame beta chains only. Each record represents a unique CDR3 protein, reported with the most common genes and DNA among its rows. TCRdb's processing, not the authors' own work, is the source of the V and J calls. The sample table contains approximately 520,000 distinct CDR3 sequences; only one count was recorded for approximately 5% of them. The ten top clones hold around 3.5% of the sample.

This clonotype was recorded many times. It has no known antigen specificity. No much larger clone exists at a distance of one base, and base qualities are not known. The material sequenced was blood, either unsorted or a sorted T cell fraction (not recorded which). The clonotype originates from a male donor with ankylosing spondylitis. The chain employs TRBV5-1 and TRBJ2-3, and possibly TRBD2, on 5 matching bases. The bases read TGCGCCAGCAGCGCGGAGGCCTCTAGCACAGATACGCAGTATTTT. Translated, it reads CASSAEASSTDTQYF.